This T cell receptor (beta chain) was observed in a study of cytomegalovirus exposure and HLA in healthy donors. Vbeta (60) and Jbeta (13) primers were used in the PCR. Only in-frame clones appear in the TCRdb table, and some are missing; sequencing was by immunoSEQ multiplex PCR. This table has about 110,000 clones, roughly 13% appearing once. Germline loops: CDR1 LNHDA, CDR2 SQIVND (reference sequence). The V and J ends lost 4 bases and 3 bases, in that order; junction bases with no gene match: 1. CDR3 length: 13 residues. The TCR comes from a man aged 40-49 years in good health and CMV-seropositive. The sequenced material came from PBMCs. The chain uses TRBV19 and TRBJ1-2; TRBD1 matches 8 bases. CDR3 loop: CASSKGQDYGYTF. In DNA, the CDR3 is TGTGCCAGTAGTAAGGGACAGGACTATGGCTACACCTTC.